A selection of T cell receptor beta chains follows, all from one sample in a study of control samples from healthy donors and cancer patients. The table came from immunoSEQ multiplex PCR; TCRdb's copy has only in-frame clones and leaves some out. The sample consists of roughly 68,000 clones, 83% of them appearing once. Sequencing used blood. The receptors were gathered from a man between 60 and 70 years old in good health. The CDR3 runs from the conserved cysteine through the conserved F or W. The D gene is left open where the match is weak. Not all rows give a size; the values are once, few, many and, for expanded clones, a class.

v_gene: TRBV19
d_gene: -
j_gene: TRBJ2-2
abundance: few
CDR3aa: CASSISRAGELFF
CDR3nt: TGTGCCAGTAGTATCAGCAGGGCCGGGGAGCTGTTTTTT

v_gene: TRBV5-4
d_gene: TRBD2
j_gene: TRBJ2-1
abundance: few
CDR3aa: CASSLASGGISYNEQFF
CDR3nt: TGTGCCAGCAGCTTGGCTAGCGGGGGGATCTCCTACAATGAGCAGTTCTTC

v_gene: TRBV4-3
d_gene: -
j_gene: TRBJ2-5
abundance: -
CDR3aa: CASSQEAAAGPLQETQYF
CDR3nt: TGCGCCAGCAGCCAAGAAGCGGCCGCAGGGCCCCTACAAGAGACCCAGTACTTC

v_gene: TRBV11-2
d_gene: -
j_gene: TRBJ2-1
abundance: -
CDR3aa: CASSTPGSEQFF
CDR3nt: TGTGCCAGCAGCACGCCCGGAAGTGAGCAGTTCTTC

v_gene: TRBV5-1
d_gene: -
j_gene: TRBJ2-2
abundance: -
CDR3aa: CASSLNQGNTGELFF
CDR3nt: TGCGCCAGCAGCTTAAACCAGGGGAACACCGGGGAGCTGTTTTTT

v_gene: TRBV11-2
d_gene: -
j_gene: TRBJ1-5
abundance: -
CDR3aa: CASSLTRGDQPQHF
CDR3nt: TGTGCCAGCAGCTTAACCCGGGGGGATCAGCCCCAGCATTTT

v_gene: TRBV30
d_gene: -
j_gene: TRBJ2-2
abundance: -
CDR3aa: CAWSVDSYTGELFF
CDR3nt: TGTGCCTGGAGTGTGGACTCCTACACCGGGGAGCTGTTTTTT

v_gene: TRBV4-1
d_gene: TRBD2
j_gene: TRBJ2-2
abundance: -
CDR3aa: CASSQDNVDGGTGELFF
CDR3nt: TGCGCCAGCAGCCAAGATAACGTTGACGGGGGGACCGGGGAGCTGTTTTTT

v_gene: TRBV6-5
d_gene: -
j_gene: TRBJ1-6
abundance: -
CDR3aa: CASGTAYNSPLHF
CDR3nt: TGTGCCAGCGGGACCGCGTATAATTCACCCCTCCACTTT

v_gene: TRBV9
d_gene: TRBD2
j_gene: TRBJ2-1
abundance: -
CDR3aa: CASSVAGLAYNEQFF
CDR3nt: TGTGCCAGCAGCGTAGCGGGACTAGCGTATAATGAGCAGTTCTTC

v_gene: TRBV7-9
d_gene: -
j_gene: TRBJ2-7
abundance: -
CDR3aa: CASSSRQDQTYEQYF
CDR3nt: TGTGCCAGCAGTTCCAGACAGGACCAGACCTACGAGCAGTACTTC

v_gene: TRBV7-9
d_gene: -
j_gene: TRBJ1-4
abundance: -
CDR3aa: CASSLNEKLFF
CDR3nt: TGTGCCAGCAGTTTGAATGAAAAACTGTTTTTT

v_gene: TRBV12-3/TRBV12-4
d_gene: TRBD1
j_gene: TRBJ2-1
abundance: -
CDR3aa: CASSPTGGNEQFF
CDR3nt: TGTGCCAGCAGTCCCACAGGGGGCAATGAGCAGTTCTTC

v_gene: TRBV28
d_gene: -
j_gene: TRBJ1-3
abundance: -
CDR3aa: CASSLFSGNTIYF
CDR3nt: TGTGCCAGCAGTTTGTTCTCTGGAAACACCATATATTTT

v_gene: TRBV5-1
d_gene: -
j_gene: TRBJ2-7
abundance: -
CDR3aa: CASSSTGSYEQYF
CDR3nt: TGCGCCAGCAGCTCTACAGGCTCCTACGAGCAGTACTTC

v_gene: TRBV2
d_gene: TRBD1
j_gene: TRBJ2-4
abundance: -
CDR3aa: CASSDKGAAKNIQYF
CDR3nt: TGTGCCAGCAGTGATAAGGGGGCGGCCAAAAACATTCAGTACTTC

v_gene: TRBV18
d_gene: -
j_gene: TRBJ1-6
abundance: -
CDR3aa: CASSPRAGGDSPLHF
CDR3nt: TGTGCCAGCTCACCCAGGGCGGGTGGTGATTCACCCCTCCACTTT

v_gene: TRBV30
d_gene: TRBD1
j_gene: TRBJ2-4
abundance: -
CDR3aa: CAWRSRQGALEETNIQYF
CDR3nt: TGTGCCTGGAGGTCACGACAGGGGGCGTTGGAAGAGACAAACATTCAGTACTTC

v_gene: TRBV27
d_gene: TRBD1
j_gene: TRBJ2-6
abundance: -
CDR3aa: CASSLRGRGANVLTF
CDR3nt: TGTGCCAGCAGTTTAAGGGGGCGTGGGGCCAACGTCCTGACTTTC

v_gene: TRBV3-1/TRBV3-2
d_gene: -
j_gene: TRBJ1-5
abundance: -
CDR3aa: CASSQDMAGNAQHF
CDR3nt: TGTGCCAGCAGCCAAGATATGGCAGGGAATGCCCAGCATTTT

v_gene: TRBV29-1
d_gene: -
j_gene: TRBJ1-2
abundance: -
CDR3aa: CSVEDRYYGYTF
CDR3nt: TGCAGCGTTGAGGACCGATACTATGGCTACACCTTC

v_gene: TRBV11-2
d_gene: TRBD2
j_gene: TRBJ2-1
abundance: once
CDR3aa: CASSPGTSSDEQFF
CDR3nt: TGTGCCAGCAGCCCCGGGACTAGCAGCGATGAGCAGTTCTTC

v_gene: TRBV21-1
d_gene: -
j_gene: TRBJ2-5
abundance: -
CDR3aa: CASSKEGHQETQYF
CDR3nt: TGTGCCAGCAGCAAAGAGGGTCACCAAGAGACCCAGTACTTC

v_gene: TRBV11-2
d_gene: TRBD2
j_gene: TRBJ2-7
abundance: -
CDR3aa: CASSHKAGGPYEQYF
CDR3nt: TGTGCCAGCAGCCATAAAGCGGGAGGGCCTTACGAGCAGTACTTC

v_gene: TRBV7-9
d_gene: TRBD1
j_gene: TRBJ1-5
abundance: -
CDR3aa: CASSALTGVSNQPQHF
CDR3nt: TGTGCCAGCAGCGCCTTGACAGGGGTCAGCAATCAGCCCCAGCATTTT

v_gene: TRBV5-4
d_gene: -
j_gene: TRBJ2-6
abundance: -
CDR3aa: CASTEGGLGANVLTF
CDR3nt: TGTGCCAGCACCGAGGGGGGGCTCGGGGCCAACGTCCTGACTTTC

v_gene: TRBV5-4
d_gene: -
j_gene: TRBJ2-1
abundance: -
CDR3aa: CASSLAGTTRRTWFF
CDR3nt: TGTGCCAGCAGCTTGGCCGGGACAACCCGGAGAACGTGGTTCTTC

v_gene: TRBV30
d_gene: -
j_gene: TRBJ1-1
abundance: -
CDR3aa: CAWNNQGYSTEAFF
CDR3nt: TGTGCCTGGAACAACCAGGGATATAGTACTGAAGCTTTCTTT

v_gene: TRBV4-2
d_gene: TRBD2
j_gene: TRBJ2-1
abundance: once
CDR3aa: CASSQDRTSGRGPNNEQFF
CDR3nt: TGTGCCAGCAGCCAAGATCGGACTAGCGGGAGGGGGCCAAACAATGAGCAGTTCTTC

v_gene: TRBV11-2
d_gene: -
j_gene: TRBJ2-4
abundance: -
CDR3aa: CASSLGPGLAKNIQYF
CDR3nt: TGTGCCAGCAGCTTAGGTCCGGGGTTAGCCAAAAACATTCAGTACTTC

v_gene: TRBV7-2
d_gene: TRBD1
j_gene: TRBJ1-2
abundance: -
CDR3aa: CASRGGSGYGYTF
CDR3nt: TGTGCCAGCAGAGGGGGCAGCGGCTATGGCTACACCTTC

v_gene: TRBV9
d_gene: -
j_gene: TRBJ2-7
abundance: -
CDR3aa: CASSVSSSDEQYF
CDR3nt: TGTGCCAGCAGCGTTTCGAGTTCGGACGAGCAGTACTTC

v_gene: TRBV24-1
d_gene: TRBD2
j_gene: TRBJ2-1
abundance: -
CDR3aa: CATSDRTSGSFNEQFF
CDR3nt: TGTGCCACCAGTGATCGAACTAGCGGGAGTTTCAATGAGCAGTTCTTC

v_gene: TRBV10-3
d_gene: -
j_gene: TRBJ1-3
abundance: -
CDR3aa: CAISENPGGSSGNTIYF
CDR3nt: TGTGCCATCAGTGAGAATCCGGGGGGAAGCTCTGGAAACACCATATATTTT

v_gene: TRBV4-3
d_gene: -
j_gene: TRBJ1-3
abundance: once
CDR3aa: CASSQDLVGGNTIYF
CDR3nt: TGCGCCAGCAGCCAAGATCTGGTCGGAGGAAACACCATATATTTT

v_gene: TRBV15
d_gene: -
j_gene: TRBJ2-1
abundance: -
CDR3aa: CATSRGVGDNEQFF
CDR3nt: TGTGCCACCAGCAGAGGGGTTGGTGACAATGAGCAGTTCTTC

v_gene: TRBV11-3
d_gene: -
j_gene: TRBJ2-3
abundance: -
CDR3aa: CASSSGGNTQYF
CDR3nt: TGTGCCAGCAGCTCAGGCGGGAATACGCAGTATTTT

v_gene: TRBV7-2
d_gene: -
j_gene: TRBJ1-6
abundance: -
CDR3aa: CASSPYKNNSPLHF
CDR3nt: TGTGCCAGCAGTCCTTACAAGAATAATTCACCCCTCCACTTT

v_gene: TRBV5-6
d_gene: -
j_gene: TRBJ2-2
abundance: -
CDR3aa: CASSLVGNTGELFF
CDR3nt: TGTGCCAGCAGCTTGGTGGGGAACACCGGGGAGCTGTTTTTT

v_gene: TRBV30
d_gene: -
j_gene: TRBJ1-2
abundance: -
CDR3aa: CAWSVNGRLGVGGYTF
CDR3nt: TGTGCCTGGAGTGTAAATGGCCGGTTGGGGGTTGGAGGCTACACCTTC

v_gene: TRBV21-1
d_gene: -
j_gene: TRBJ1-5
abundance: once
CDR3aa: CASNFQTARDNQPQHF
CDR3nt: TGTGCCAGCAACTTTCAGACAGCTCGGGACAATCAGCCCCAGCATTTT

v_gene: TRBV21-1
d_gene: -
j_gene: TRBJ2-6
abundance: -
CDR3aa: CASSKGRRGRSSGANVLTF
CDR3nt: TGTGCCAGCAGCAAAGGAAGGCGGGGACGAAGCTCTGGGGCCAACGTCCTGACTTTC

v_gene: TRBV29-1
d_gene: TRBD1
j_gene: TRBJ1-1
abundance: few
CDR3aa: CSVLQDRRKAFF
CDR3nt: TGCAGCGTCCTCCAGGACAGGAGGAAAGCTTTCTTT

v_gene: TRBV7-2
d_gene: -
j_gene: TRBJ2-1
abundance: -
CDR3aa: CASSRNSASNEQFF
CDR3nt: TGTGCCAGCAGCCGGAACTCTGCCTCCAATGAGCAGTTCTTC

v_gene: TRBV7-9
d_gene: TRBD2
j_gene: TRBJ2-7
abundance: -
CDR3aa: CASSEGLAGSPSAAHEQYF
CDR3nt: TGTGCCAGCAGCGAGGGACTAGCGGGATCCCCCAGCGCAGCCCACGAGCAGTACTTC

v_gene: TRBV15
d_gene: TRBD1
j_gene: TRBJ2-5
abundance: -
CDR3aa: CATSRDYRGRETQYF
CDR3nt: TGTGCCACCAGCAGAGATTACAGGGGTCGGGAGACCCAGTACTTC

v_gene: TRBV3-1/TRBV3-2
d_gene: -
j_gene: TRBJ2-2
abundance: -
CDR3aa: CASSQGISGQAGRATGELFF
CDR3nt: TGTGCCAGCAGCCAAGGCATATCCGGCCAGGCGGGTCGGGCCACCGGGGAGCTGTTTTTT

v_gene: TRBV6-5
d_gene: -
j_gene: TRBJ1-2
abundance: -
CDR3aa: CASSQQEYGYTF
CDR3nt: TGTGCCAGCAGTCAACAGGAGTATGGCTACACCTTC

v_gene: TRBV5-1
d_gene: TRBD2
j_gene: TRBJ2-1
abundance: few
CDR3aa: CASSLGGTSSNNEQFF
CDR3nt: TGCGCCAGCAGCTTGGGGGGGACTAGCTCCAACAATGAGCAGTTCTTC

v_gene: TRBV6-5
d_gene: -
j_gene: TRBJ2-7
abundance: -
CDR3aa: CASSYRPGAYEQYF
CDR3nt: TGTGCCAGCAGTTATCGTCCGGGGGCCTACGAGCAGTACTTC

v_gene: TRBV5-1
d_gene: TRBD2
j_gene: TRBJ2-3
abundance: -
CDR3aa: CASSSSGILTDTQYF
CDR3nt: TGCGCCAGCAGCTCTAGCGGGATACTAACAGATACGCAGTATTTT